A selection of T cell receptor beta chains follows, all from one sample in a study of identifying expanded T cells in peripheral blood. Here immunoSEQ multiplex PCR was the method, and the copy in TCRdb shows in-frame clones only, minus some. The data show about 80,000 clones, roughly 91% seen once. The sample taken for sequencing was blood. These receptors were taken from a person aged 18 to 75 in good health. Both conserved end residues are part of each CDR3. A D gene is named only where the DNA matches it firmly. Rows may omit the clone size; those that give it use once, few, many or a size class.

v_call,d_call,cdr3_length,clone_size,j_call,cdr3_nt,cdr3_aa
TRBV6-1,-,12,-,TRBJ2-7,TGTGCCAGCATTAAACAGGGCTACGAGCAGTACTTC,CASIKQGYEQYF
TRBV5-1,-,13,-,TRBJ1-2,TGCGCCAGCAGCTTGCCCGGAGACTATGGCTACACCTTC,CASSLPGDYGYTF
TRBV27,TRBD1,13,medium-sized,TRBJ1-2,TGTGCCAGCAGTACACCCACAGGGGCAGGCTACACCTTC,CASSTPTGAGYTF
TRBV28,-,16,-,TRBJ2-7,TGTGCCAGCAGTTTATCGTACGGCCGTATCACCCACGAGCAGTACTTC,CASSLSYGRITHEQYF
TRBV9,TRBD2,16,few,TRBJ2-5,TGTGCCAGCAGCGCAATCACTAGCGCCGGAGGGAAGACCCAGTACTTC,CASSAITSAGGKTQYF
TRBV20-1,-,11,once,TRBJ2-2,TGCAGTGCTGACCAGGACGGGGAGCTGTTTTTT,CSADQDGELFF
TRBV15,TRBD1,16,-,TRBJ2-7,TGTGCCACCAGCAGGGCACAGGGGCATTTGTTGTACGAGCAGTACTTC,CATSRAQGHLLYEQYF
TRBV7-2,TRBD1,15,once,TRBJ2-5,TGTGCCAGCAGCTTACATGGGACAGGCCAAGAGACCCAGTACTTC,CASSLHGTGQETQYF
TRBV27,TRBD1,14,-,TRBJ1-2,TGTGCCAGCAGTACGCTGGACAGGGTCTATGGCTACACCTTC,CASSTLDRVYGYTF
TRBV7-2,-,13,-,TRBJ2-1,TGTGCCAGCAGCTTGGGCATGAGCCCTGAGCAGTTCTTC,CASSLGMSPEQFF
TRBV7-9,-,17,-,TRBJ2-2,TGTGCCAGCAGCCGCCGGGGACCCCGATTCTCCACCGGGGAGCTGTTTTTT,CASSRRGPRFSTGELFF
TRBV29-1,TRBD1,13,once,TRBJ1-1,TGCAGCGTTGACGAGGGGACAGGTCGTGAAGCTTTCTTT,CSVDEGTGREAFF
TRBV6-5,-,15,-,TRBJ1-4,TGTGCCAGCAGTTACTCGGGGGGCACTAATGAAAAACTGTTTTTT,CASSYSGGTNEKLFF
TRBV7-6,TRBD1,16,-,TRBJ2-3,TGTGCCAGCAGCTCCGGACAGGGGCCTTACACAGATACGCAGTATTTT,CASSSGQGPYTDTQYF
TRBV4-3,TRBD1,16,-,TRBJ2-5,TGCGCCAGCAGCCAAGATAGGACAGGGGGCGGGGAGACCCAGTACTTC,CASSQDRTGGGETQYF
TRBV14,-,13,-,TRBJ1-3,TGTGCCAGCAGCCAAAGTCGGGGAAACACCATATATTTT,CASSQSRGNTIYF
TRBV7-9,-,13,-,TRBJ1-1,TGTGCCAGCAGCACGCGGATCAGCTCTGAAGCTTTCTTT,CASSTRISSEAFF
TRBV2,TRBD2,13,-,TRBJ2-5,TGTGCCAGCAGTACGACTAGCGTCGAGACCCAGTACTTC,CASSTTSVETQYF
TRBV10-3,-,15,once,TRBJ2-2,TGTGCCATCAATAACTGGGGCCCAACGACCGGGGAGCTGTTTTTT,CAINNWGPTTGELFF
TRBV5-1,-,15,once,TRBJ1-4,TGCGCCAGCAGTTACGGGGGACACCCAGATGAAAAACTGTTTTTT,CASSYGGHPDEKLFF
TRBV5-4,-,15,once,TRBJ1-2,TGTGCCAGCAGCTTGGAATTGTCGGCCTACTATGGCTACACCTTC,CASSLELSAYYGYTF
TRBV5-4,-,18,-,TRBJ1-2,TGTGCCAGCAGCTTGCCAATTTATGAGGGGGGAGGCGACTATGGCTACACCTTC,CASSLPIYEGGGDYGYTF
TRBV5-1,TRBD1,14,-,TRBJ2-7,TGCGCCAGCAGCTTGGAAGGACAGGGCCTAGGGCAGTACTTC,CASSLEGQGLGQYF
TRBV6-1,TRBD1,15,-,TRBJ2-7,TGTGCCAGCAGTGAGGGACAGGCGGTTTGGGACGAGCAGTACTTC,CASSEGQAVWDEQYF
TRBV28,-,17,-,TRBJ1-6,TGTGCCAGCAGTTTTTCTTGGACCGGGACTTATAATTCACCCCTCCACTTT,CASSFSWTGTYNSPLHF
TRBV19,TRBD1,13,few,TRBJ1-6,TGTGCCAGTAGCCCATACGAGGGGGCGACCCTCCACTTT,CASSPYEGATLHF
TRBV19,TRBD1,14,-,TRBJ2-1,TGTGCCAGTAGTGCTTGGGACAGGGACAATGAGCAGTTCTTC,CASSAWDRDNEQFF
TRBV5-4,-,14,-,TRBJ1-2,TGTGCCAGCAGCTTGGATAACAGGGCCTATGGCTACACCTTC,CASSLDNRAYGYTF
TRBV10-3,TRBD1,14,-,TRBJ2-3,TGTGCCATCAGTGATTGGACAGGGGATGGTACGCAGTATTTT,CAISDWTGDGTQYF
TRBV2,TRBD1,15,few,TRBJ2-5,TGTGCCAGCACTCCGGGGACAGGGACGTCCGGGACCCAGTACTTC,CASTPGTGTSGTQYF
TRBV7-9,-,12,-,TRBJ2-3,TGTGCCAGCAGCGATGGTTCAGATACGCAGTATTTT,CASSDGSDTQYF
TRBV6-5,-,16,-,TRBJ2-7,TGTGCCAGCAGTTACTCGATACGGGCTAGCTCCTACGAGCAGTACTTC,CASSYSIRASSYEQYF
TRBV18,-,15,-,TRBJ2-2,TGTGCCAGCTCACCCGCGCAGGGCTCAACCGGGGAGCTGTTTTTT,CASSPAQGSTGELFF